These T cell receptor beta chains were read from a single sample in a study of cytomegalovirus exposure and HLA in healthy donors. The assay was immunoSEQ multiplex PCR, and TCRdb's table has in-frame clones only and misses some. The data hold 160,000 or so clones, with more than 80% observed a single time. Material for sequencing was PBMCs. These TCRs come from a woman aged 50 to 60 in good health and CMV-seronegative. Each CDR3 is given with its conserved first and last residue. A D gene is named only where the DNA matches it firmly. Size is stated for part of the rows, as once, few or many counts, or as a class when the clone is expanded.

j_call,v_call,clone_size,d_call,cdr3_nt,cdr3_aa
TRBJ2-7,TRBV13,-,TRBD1,TGTGCCAGCAGCAGGGGACAGGGGACCTACGAGCAGTACTTC,CASSRGQGTYEQYF
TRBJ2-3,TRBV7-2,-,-,TGTGCCAGCAGCCTGGTGAGCGGACGCACAGATACGCAGTATTTT,CASSLVSGRTDTQYF
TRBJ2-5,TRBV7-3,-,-,TGTGCCAGCAGCTCATCGGGGGAGACCCAGTACTTC,CASSSSGETQYF
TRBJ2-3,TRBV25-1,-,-,TGTGCCAGTGGCGCAGGTTTCCTCACAGATACGCAGTATTTT,CASGAGFLTDTQYF
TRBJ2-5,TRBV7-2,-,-,TGTGCCAGCAGCTCCTTCGAGACCCAGTACTTC,CASSSFETQYF
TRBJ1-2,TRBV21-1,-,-,TGTGCCAGCAGCTCTCGCCTGACCGGGACAGGGGCCTATGGCTACACCTTC,CASSSRLTGTGAYGYTF
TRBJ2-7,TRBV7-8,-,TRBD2,TGTGCCAGCAGCCCCACTAGCGGGAGCTACGAGCAGTACTTC,CASSPTSGSYEQYF
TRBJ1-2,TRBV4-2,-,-,TGTGCCAGCAGCCAAGAAAGCGCGGGGTTCGCTAACTATGGCTACACCTTC,CASSQESAGFANYGYTF
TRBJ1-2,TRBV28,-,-,TGTGCCAGCAGTTTCAGGGGAAGCGGAGGCTACACCTTC,CASSFRGSGGYTF
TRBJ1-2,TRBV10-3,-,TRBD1,TGTGCCATCAGGGGACAGGGGGATCAACCCCGCTACACCTTC,CAIRGQGDQPRYTF
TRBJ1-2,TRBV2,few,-,TGTGCCAGCAGTCCGTCCCGGGACATGGAGTATGGCTACACCTTC,CASSPSRDMEYGYTF
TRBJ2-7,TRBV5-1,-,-,TGCGCCAGCAGCCTGGGGGCGGACATCTACGAGCAGTACTTC,CASSLGADIYEQYF
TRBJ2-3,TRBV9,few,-,TGTGCCAGCAGCCCCCGGTACAGCACAGATACGCAGTATTTT,CASSPRYSTDTQYF
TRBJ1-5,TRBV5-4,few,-,TGTGCCAGCAGCTTGGGAGGGAGCGGCAATCAGCCCCAGCATTTT,CASSLGGSGNQPQHF
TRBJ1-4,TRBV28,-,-,TGTGCCAGCAGCCACTTATCGCGGGGAGGTAATGAAAAACTGTTTTTT,CASSHLSRGGNEKLFF
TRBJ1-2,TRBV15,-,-,TGTGCCACCAGCAGTCCAGGGGCCCAGGCGGGCAATGGCTACACCTTC,CATSSPGAQAGNGYTF
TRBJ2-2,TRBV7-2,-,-,TGTGCCAGCAGCTTATCAACGGTGGGGGGAGGGGAGCTGTTTTTT,CASSLSTVGGGELFF
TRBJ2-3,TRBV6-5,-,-,TGTGCCAGCAGTCGGACACTTACTAGCACAGATACGCAGTATTTT,CASSRTLTSTDTQYF
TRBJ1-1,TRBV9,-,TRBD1,TGTGCCAGCAGCCGGGACAGGGGGAGTACTGAAGCTTTCTTT,CASSRDRGSTEAFF
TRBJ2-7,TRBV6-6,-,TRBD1,TGTGCCAGCAGTCGGCCGGGACAGCTGACCTACGAGCAGTACTTC,CASSRPGQLTYEQYF
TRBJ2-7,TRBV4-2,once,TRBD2,TGTGCCAGCAGCGGACAGGCCGCGACTAGCGGGGGATACGAGCAGTACTTC,CASSGQAATSGGYEQYF
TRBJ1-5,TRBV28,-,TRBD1,TGTGCCATTGGACAGGCGAGAAATCAGCCCCAGCATTTT,CAIGQARNQPQHF
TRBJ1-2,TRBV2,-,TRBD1,TGTGCCAGCAGTTGGGACAGGGAAGTAGGTGGCTACACCTTC,CASSWDREVGGYTF
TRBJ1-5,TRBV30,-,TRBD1,TGTGCCTGGAGTGTACAGGGGAATAGACATCAGCCCCAGCATTTT,CAWSVQGNRHQPQHF
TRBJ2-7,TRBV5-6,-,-,TGTGCCAGCAGCAGGGGGACAACCTACGAGCAGTACTTC,CASSRGTTYEQYF
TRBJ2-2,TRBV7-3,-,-,TGTGCCAGCAGCTTATCCGGGACACTTAACACCGGGGAGCTGTTTTTT,CASSLSGTLNTGELFF
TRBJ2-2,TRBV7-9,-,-,TGTGCCAGCAGCTTGTCAGGGAACACCGGGGAGCTGTTTTTT,CASSLSGNTGELFF
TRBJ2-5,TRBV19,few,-,TGTGCCAGTAGTAGCACAGGGATCCAAGAGACCCAGTACTTC,CASSSTGIQETQYF
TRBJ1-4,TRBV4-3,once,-,TGCGCCAGCAGCCCAAAATACAGGGATTGGGGTGAAAAACTGTTTTTT,CASSPKYRDWGEKLFF
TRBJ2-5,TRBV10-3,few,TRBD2,TGTGCCATCAGTGCCTACGCAGCTAGCGGGATGGGGGAGACCCAGTACTTC,CAISAYAASGMGETQYF
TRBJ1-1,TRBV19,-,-,TGTGCCAGTAGTACCACGGGGGGGATTACTGAAGCTTTCTTT,CASSTTGGITEAFF
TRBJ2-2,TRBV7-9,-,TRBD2,TGTGCCAGCAGCTCTAGCGGGAGCACCGGGGAGCTGTTTTTT,CASSSSGSTGELFF
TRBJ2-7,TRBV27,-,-,TGTGCCAGCAGTACCCCCGGCGGGTACGAGCAGTACTTC,CASSTPGGYEQYF
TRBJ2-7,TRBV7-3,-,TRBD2,TGTGCCAGCAGCTTATCCCTAGCGGGGGAGTGCGAGCAGTACTTC,CASSLSLAGECEQYF